This T cell receptor beta chain was identified during a study of shared clonotypes between healthy human individuals. Overall study findings and caveats: Non-shared clonotypes were found to have lower generation probabilities than the clonotypes that were shared by all four of the sorted-subset donors. Researchers sampled only blood; tissue repertoires likely differ.

The assay was immunoSEQ multiplex PCR, and TCRdb's table has in-frame clones only and misses some. The sample shows 2.3 million or so clones, approximately 93% of them seen only once. This CDR3 contains 16 residues. Germline CDR1 reads MNHNS; CDR2 reads SASEGT. V lost 1 base to trimming and J lost 3 bases, with 13 bases between them. With regard to this clone: What it binds is unknown.

The origin of this receptor is a man younger than 30 in good health. Some clones in this sample may be carry-over from other donors' samples. Sequencing input: naive CD4+ T cells from PBMCs. Sample subset: CD45RA+ positively selected. The chain couples TRBV6-1 to TRBJ1-5; no clear D gene. CDR3 coding DNA: TGTGCCAGCAGTGAAGTATCCCGGACGGTCAATCAGCCCCAGCATTTT. Protein: CASSEVSRTVNQPQHF.